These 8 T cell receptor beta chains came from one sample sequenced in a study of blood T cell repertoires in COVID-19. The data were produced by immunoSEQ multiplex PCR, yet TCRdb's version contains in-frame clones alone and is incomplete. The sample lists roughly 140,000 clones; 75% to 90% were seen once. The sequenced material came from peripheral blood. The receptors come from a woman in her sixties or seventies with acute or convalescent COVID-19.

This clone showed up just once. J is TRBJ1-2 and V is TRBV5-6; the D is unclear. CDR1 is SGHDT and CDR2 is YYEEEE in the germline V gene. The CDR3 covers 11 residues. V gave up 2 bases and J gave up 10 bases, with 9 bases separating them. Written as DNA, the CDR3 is TGTGCCAGCAGCTTTTCGGCGGACTACACCTTC. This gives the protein CASSFSADYTF.

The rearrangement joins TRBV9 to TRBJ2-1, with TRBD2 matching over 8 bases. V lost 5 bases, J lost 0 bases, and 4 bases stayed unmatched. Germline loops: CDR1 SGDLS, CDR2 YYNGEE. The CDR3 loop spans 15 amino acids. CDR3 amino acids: CASRPGTSSYNEQFF. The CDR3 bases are TGTGCCAGCAGACCCGGGACTAGCTCCTACAATGAGCAGTTCTTC.

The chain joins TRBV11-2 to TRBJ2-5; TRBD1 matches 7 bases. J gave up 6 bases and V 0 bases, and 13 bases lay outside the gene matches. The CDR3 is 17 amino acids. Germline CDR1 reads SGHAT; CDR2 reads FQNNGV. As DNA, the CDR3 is TGTGCCAGCAGCTTAGATTACAGGGGTAGTGGCATACAGACCCAGTACTTC. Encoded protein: CASSLDYRGSGIQTQYF. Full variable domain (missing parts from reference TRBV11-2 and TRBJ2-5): EAGVAQSPRYKIIEKRQSVAFWCNPISGHATLYWYQQILGQGPKLLIQFQNNGVVDDSQLPKDRFSAERLKGVDSTLKIQPAKLEDSAVYLCASSLDYRGSGIQTQYFGPGTRLLVL.

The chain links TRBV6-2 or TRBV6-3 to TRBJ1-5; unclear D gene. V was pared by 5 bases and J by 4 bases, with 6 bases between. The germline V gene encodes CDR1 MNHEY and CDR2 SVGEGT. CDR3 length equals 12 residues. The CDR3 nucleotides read TGTGCCAGCAGTACTAGTAATCAGCCCCAGCATTTT. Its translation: CASSTSNQPQHF.

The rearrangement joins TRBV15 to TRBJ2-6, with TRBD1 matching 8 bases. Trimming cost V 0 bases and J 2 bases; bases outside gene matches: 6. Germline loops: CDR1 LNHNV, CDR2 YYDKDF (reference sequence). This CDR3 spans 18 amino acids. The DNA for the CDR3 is TGTGCCACCAGCAGAGATTGGGACAGGTGGGCTGGGGCCAACGTCCTGACTTTC. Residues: CATSRDWDRWAGANVLTF.

The CDR3 region has the DNA TGCGCCAGCAGCCTCAAGATGAACAGCCCCAGCTACGAGCAGTACTTC. Translation gives CASSLKMNSPSYEQYF. The chain has TRBV4-1 and TRBJ2-7; D gene ambiguous. Trimming removed 4 bases at V and 3 bases at J, with 19 bases between. Germline loops: CDR1 MGHRA, CDR2 YSYEKL. The CDR3 covers 16 residues.

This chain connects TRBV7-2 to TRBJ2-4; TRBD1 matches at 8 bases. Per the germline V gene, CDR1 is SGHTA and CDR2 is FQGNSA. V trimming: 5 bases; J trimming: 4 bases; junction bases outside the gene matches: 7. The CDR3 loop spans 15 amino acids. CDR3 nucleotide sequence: TGTGCCAGCAGCCCATGGGACAGGAGAAAAAACATTCAGTACTTC. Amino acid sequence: CASSPWDRRKNIQYF.

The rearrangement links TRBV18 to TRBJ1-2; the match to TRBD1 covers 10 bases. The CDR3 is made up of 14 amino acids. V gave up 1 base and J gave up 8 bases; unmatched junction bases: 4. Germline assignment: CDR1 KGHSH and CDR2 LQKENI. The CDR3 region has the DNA TGTGCCAGCTCACCACTTCCGGACAGGGGGGGCTACACCTTC. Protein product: CASSPLPDRGGYTF.